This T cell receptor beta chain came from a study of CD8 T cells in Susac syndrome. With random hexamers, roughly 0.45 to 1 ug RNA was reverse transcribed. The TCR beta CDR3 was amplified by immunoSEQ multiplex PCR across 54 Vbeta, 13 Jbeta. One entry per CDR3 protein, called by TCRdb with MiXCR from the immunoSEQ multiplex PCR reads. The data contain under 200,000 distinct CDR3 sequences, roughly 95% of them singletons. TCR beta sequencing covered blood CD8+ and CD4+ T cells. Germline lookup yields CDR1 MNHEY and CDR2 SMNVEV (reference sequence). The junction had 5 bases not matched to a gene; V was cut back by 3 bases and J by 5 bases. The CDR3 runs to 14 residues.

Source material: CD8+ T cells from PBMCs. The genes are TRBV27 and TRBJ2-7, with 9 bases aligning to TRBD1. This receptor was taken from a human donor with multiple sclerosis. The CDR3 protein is CASSLAGTGNEQYF. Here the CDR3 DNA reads TGTGCCAGCAGTTTGGCCGGGACAGGGAACGAGCAGTACTTC.